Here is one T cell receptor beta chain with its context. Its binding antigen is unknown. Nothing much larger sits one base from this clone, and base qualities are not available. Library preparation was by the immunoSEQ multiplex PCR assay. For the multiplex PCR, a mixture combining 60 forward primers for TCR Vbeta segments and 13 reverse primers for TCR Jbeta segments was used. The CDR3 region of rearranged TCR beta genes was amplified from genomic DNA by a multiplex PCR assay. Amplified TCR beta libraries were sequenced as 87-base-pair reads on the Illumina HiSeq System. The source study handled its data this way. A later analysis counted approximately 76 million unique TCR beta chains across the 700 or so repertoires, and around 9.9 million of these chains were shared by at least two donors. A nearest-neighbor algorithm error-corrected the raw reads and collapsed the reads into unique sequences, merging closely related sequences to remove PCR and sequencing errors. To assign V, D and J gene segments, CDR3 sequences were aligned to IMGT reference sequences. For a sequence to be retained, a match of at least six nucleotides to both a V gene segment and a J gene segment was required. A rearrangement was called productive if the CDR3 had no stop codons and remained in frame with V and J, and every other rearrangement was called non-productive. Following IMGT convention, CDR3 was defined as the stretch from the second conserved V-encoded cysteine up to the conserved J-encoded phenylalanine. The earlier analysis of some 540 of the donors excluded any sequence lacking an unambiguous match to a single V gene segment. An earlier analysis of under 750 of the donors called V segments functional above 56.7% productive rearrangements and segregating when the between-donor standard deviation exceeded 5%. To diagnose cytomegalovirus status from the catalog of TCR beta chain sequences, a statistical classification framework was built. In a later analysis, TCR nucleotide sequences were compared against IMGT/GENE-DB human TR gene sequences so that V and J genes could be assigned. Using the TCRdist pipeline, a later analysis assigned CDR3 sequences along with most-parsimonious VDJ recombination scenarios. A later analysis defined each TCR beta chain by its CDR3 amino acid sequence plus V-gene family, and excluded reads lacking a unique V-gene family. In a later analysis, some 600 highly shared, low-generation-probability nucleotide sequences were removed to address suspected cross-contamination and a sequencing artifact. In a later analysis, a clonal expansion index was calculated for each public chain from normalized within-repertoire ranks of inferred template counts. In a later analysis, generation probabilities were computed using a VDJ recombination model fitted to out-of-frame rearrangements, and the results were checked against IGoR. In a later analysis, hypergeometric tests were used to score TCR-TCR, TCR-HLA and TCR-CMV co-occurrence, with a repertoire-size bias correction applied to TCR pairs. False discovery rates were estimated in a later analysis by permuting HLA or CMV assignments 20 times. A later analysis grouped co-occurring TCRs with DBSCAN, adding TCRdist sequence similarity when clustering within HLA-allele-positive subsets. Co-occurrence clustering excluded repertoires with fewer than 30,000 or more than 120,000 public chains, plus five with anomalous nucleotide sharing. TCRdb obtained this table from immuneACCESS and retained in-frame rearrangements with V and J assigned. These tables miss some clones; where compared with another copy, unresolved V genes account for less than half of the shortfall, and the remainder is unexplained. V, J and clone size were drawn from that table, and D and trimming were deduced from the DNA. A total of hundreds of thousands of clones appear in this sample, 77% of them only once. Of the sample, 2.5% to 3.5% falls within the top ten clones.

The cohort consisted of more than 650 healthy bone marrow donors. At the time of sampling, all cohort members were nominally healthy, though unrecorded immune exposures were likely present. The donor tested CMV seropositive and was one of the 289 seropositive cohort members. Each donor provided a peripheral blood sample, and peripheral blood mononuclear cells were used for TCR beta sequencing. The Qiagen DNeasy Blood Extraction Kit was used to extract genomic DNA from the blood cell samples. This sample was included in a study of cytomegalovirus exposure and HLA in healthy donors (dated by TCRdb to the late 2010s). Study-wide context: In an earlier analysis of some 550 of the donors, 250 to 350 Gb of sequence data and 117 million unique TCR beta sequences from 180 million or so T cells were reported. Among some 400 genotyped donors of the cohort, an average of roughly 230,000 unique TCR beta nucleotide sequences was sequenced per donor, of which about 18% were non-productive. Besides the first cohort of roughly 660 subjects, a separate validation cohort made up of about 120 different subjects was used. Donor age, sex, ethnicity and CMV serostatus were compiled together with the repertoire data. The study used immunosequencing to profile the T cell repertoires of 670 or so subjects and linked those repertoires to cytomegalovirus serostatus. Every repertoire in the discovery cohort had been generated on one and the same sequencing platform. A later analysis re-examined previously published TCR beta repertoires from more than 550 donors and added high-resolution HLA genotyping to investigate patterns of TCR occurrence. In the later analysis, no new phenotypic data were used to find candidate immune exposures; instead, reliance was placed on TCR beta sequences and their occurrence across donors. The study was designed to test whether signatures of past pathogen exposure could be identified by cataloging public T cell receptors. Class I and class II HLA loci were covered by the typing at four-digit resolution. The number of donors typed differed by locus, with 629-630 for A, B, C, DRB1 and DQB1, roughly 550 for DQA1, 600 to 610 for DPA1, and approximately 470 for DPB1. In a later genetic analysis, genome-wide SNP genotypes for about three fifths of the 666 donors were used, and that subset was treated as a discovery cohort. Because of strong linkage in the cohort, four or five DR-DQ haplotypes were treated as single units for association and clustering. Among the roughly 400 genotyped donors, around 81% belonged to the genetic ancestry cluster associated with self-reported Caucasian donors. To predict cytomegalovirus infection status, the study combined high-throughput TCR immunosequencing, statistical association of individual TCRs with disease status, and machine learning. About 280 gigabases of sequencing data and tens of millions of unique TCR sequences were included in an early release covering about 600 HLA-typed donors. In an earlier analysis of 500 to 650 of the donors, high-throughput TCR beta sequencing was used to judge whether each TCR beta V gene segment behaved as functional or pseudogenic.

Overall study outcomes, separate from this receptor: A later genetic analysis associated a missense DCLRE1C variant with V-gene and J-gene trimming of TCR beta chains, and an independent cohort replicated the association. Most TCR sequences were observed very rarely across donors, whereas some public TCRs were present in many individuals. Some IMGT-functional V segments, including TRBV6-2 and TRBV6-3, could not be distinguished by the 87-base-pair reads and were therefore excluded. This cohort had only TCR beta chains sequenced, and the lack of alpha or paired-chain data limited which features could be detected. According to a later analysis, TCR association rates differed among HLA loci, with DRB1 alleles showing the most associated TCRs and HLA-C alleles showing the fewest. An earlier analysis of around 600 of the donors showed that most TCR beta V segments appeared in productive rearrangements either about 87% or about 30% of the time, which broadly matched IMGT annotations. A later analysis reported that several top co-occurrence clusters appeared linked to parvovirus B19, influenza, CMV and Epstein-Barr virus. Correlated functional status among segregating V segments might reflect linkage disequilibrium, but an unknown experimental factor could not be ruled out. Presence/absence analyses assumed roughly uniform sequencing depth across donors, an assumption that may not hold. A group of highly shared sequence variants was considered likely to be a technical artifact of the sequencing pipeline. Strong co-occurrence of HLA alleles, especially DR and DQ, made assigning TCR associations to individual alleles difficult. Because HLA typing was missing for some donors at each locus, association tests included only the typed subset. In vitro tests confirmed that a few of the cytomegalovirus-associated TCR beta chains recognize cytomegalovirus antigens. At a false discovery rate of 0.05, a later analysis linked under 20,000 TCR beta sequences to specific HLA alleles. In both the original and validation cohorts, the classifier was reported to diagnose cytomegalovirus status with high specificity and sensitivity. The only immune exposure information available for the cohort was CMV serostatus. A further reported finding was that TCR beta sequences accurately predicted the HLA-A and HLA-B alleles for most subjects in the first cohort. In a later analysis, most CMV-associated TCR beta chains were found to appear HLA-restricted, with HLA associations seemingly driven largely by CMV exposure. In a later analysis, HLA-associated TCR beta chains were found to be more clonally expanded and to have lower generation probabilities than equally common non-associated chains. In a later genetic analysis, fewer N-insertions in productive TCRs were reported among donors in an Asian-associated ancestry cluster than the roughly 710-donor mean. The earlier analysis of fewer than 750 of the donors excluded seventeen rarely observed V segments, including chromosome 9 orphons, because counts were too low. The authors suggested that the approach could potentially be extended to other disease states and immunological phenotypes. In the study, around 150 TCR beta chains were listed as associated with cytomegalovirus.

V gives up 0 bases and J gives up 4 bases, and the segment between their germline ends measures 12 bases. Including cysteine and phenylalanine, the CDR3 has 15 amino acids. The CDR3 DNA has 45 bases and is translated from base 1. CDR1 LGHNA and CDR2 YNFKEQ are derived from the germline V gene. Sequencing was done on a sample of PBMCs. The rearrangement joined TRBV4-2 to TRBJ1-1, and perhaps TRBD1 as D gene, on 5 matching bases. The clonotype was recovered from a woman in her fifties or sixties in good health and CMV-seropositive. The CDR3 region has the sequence CASSQDSRGLTEAFF. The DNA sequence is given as TGTGCCAGCAGCCAAGATAGTAGGGGTCTCACTGAAGCTTTCTTT.